The sequence of this T cell receptor beta chain was determined in a study of CD8 T cells in Susac syndrome. Findings of the study overall: The study acknowledged a relatively small number of individuals in its TCR sequencing and HLA analysis.

The J segment lost 8 bases and the V segment lost 3 bases, leaving 4 bases of the junction unmatched. This CDR3 is 14 amino acids long. Per germline, CDR1 DFQATT and CDR2 SNEGSKA (reference sequence). Reverse transcription of about 0.5 to 1 ug RNA was carried out with random hexamers. TCR beta CDR3 was amplified by immunoSEQ covering 54 Vbeta and 13 Jbeta. TCRdb used MiXCR to reprocess the immunoSEQ multiplex PCR reads, holding one entry per CDR3 protein. Here the sample spans a few hundred thousand distinct CDR3 sequences, just under 95% being singletons. Regarding this clonotype: Its target is not known.

CD8+ and CD4+ T cells taken from blood had their TCR beta sequenced. Each multiple sclerosis control was a treatment-naive patient with relapsing-remitting disease that was either stable or active. The genes are TRBV20-1 and TRBJ1-6; the match to TRBD1 covers 10 bases. The sequenced sample was CD4+ T cells from PBMCs. This receptor was identified in a human donor with multiple sclerosis. Written as DNA, the CDR3 is TGCAGTGCTAGCCCCGGGACAGGGGATTCACCCCTCCACTTT. Amino acids: CSASPGTGDSPLHF.